In its sample, the clone carrying this T cell receptor beta chain was seen a few times. These data originate in a study of T-cell memory formation after mild COVID-19. The wider study: Clusters of TCRs were largely donor specific.

From germline, CDR1 is DFQATT and CDR2 SNEGSKA (reference sequence). V lost 6 bases to trimming and J lost 3 bases, with 12 bases between them. This CDR3 is built from 13 residues. 5'RACE with constant-segment primers built TCRalpha and TCRbeta cDNA libraries with UMIs. TCRdb analysed the 5' RACE reads with MiXCR anew, one entry per CDR3 protein. The sample includes about 270,000 distinct CDR3 sequences, less than 20% of them seen just once. The gene calls are TRBV20-1 and TRBJ1-5; D gene unclear. This TCR derives from an adult woman who had mild COVID-19 (a few samples of this study predate the infection). Cell type and time point are not known. The sequencing sample was made of PBMCs or a T cell subset sorted from them (not recorded which). In DNA form, the CDR3 reads TGCAGTGCCCTTGGACCGTTCAATCAGCCCCAGCATTTT. Amino acid sequence: CSALGPFNQPQHF.